This T cell receptor beta chain is from a study of T-cell memory formation after mild COVID-19. The germline gives CDR1 SNHLY, CDR2 FYNNEI. This CDR3 is 13 amino acids long. Only a few counts were recorded for this clonotype. Its specificity is unknown. At one boundary the junction diverges from the germline segment, which might be a read error. The study, taken as a whole, reports: Those CD4+ clones that contracted were mainly in CM and EM (CD8+ ones in EMRA).

From the 5' RACE reads, TCRdb called clonotypes with MiXCR, one entry per CDR3 protein. The table lists approximately 500,000 distinct CDR3 sequences, roughly 25% of them singletons. Input material: PBMCs or a T cell subset sorted from them (not recorded which). The chain couples TRBV2 to TRBJ1-2; D is uncertain. This receptor was taken from an adult woman who had mild COVID-19 (a few samples of this study predate the infection). Cell type and time point are not known. Here the CDR3 DNA reads TGTGCCAGCAGTGATTCCTTGGACTATGGTTACACCTTC. Its translation: CASSDSLDYGYTF.